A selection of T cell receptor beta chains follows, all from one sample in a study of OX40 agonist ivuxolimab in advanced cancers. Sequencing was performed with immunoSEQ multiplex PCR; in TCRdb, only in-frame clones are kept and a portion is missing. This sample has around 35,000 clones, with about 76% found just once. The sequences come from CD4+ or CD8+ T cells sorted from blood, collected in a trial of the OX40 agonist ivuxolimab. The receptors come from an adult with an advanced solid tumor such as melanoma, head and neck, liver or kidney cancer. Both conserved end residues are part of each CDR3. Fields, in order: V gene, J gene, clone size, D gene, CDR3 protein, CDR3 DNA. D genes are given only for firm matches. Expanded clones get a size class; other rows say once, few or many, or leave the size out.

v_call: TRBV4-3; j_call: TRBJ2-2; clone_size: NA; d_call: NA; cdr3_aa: CASSPYWQGWTGELFF; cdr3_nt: TGCGCCAGCAGCCCTTACTGGCAGGGATGGACCGGGGAGCTGTTTTTT
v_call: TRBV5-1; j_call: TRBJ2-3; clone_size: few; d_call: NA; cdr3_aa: CASSWDNTDTQYF; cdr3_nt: TGCGCCAGCAGCTGGGACAACACAGATACGCAGTATTTT
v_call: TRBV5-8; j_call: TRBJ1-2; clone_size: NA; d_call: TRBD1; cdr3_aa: CASSLQGRGYGYTF; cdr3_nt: TGTGCCAGCAGCTTACAGGGGAGAGGCTATGGCTACACCTTC
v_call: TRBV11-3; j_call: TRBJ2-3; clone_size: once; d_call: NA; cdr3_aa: CASSFWGPSCTDTQYF; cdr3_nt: TGTGCCAGCAGCTTTTGGGGACCCTCTTGCACAGATACGCAGTATTTT
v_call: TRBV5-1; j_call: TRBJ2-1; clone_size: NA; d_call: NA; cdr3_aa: CASSSGILEQFF; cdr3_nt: TGCGCCAGCAGCTCCGGGATCTTAGAGCAGTTCTTC
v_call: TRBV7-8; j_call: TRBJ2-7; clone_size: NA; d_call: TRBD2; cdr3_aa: CASGTGLAGGYEQYF; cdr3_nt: TGTGCCAGCGGAACGGGACTAGCGGGGGGATACGAGCAGTACTTC
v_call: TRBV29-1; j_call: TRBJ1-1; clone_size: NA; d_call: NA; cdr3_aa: CSVESLGANTEAFF; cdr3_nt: TGCAGCGTTGAATCGTTAGGGGCGAACACTGAAGCTTTCTTT
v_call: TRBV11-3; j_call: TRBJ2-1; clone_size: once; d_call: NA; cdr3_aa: CASSHGRSLYNEQFF; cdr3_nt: TGTGCCAGCAGCCATGGAAGGTCCCTCTACAATGAGCAGTTCTTC
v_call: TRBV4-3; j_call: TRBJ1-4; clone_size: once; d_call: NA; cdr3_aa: CASSQEMGTNEKLFF; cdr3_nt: TGCGCCAGCAGCCAAGAAATGGGAACTAATGAAAAACTGTTTTTT
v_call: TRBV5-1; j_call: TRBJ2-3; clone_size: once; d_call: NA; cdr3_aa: CASSLGGSTQYF; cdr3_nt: TGCGCCAGCAGCTTGGGGGGATCCACGCAGTATTTT
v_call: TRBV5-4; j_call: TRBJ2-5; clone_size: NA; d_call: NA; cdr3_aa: CASSLDSLETQYF; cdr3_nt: TGTGCCAGCAGCCTGGACTCGCTGGAGACCCAGTACTTC
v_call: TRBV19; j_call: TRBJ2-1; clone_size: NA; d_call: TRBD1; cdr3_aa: CASSIVGQGAVNEQFF; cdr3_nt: TGTGCCAGTAGTATAGTAGGCCAGGGGGCTGTCAATGAGCAGTTCTTC
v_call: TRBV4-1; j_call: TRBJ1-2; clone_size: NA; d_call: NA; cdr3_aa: CASSQSTGNYGYTF; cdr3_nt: TGCGCCAGCAGCCAGTCGACAGGTAACTATGGCTACACCTTC
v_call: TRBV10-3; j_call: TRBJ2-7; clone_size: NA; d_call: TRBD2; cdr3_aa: CAISDWTRGYEQYF; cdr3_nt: TGTGCCATCAGTGACTGGACTAGGGGCTACGAGCAGTACTTC
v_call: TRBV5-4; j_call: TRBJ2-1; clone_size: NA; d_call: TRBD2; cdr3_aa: CASSLVRASGGDEQFF; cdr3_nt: TGTGCCAGCAGCTTGGTGCGGGCTAGCGGGGGTGATGAGCAGTTCTTC
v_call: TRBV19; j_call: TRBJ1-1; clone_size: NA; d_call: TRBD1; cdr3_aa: CASSRDRGTEAFF; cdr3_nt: TGTGCCAGTAGTCGGGACAGGGGAACTGAAGCTTTCTTT
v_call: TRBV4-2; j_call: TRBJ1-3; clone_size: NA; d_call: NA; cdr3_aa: CASRSAASSGNTIYF; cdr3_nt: TGTGCCAGCAGATCAGCGGCAAGTTCAGGAAACACCATATATTTT
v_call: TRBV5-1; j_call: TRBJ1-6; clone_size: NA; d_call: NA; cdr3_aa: CASSLDIRNSPLHF; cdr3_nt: TGCGCCAGCAGCTTGGACATCAGGAATTCACCCCTCCACTTT
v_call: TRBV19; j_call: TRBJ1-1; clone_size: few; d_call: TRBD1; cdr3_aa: CASSLRDSLSTNTEAFF; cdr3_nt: TGTGCCAGTAGTCTAAGGGACAGCCTAAGTACGAACACTGAAGCTTTCTTT
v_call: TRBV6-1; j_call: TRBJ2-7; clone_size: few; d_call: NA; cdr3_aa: CASSGTAQTYEQYF; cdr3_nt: TGTGCCAGCAGCGGTACTGCACAGACCTACGAGCAGTACTTC
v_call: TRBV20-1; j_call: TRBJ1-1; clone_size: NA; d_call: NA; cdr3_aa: CSASRGEEAFF; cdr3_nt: TGCAGTGCTAGTAGAGGGGAAGAAGCTTTCTTT
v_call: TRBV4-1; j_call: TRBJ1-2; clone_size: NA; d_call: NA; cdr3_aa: CASSIPFNRKTYGYTF; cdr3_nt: TGCGCCAGCAGCATACCATTCAACCGAAAGACCTATGGCTACACCTTC
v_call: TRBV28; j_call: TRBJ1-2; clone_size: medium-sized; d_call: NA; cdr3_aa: CASSLRLYGYTF; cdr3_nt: TGTGCCAGCAGTTTAAGACTTTATGGCTACACCTTC
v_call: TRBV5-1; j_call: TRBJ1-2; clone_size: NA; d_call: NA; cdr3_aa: CASSRDYATYGYTF; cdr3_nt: TGCGCCAGCAGCCGGGACTACGCCACCTATGGCTACACCTTC
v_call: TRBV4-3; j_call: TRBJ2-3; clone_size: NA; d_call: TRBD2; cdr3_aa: CASSQRLAGAGGRLTQYF; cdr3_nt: TGCGCCAGCAGCCAACGCCTAGCGGGGGCCGGGGGGCGGCTAACGCAGTATTTT
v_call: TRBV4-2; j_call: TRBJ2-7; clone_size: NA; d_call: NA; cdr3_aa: CASSLVGDNYEQYF; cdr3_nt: TGTGCCAGCAGCTTGGTGGGGGACAACTACGAGCAGTACTTC
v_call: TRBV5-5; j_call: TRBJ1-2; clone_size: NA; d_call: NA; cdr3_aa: CASSLGGGNGYTF; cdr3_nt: TGTGCCAGCAGCCTTGGGGGAGGGAATGGCTACACCTTC
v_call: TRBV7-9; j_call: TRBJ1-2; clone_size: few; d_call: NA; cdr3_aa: CASSWDIYGYTF; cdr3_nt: TGTGCCAGCAGCTGGGACATCTATGGCTACACCTTC
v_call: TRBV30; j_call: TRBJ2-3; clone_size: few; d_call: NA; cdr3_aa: CAWRGTSLDTQYF; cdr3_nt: TGTGCCTGGAGAGGAACTAGCCTAGATACGCAGTATTTT
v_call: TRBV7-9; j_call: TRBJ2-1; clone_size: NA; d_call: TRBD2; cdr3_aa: CASRLAGYNEQFF; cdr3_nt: TGTGCCAGCAGGCTAGCGGGCTACAATGAGCAGTTCTTC
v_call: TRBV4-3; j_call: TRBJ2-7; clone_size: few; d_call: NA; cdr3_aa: CASSQDLSSYEQYF; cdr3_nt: TGCGCCAGCAGCCAAGATCTTTCTAGCTACGAGCAGTACTTC
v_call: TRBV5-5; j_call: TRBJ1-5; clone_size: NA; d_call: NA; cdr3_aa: CASSLWGRGNQPQHF; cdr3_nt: TGTGCCAGCAGCTTATGGGGTAGGGGCAATCAGCCCCAGCATTTT
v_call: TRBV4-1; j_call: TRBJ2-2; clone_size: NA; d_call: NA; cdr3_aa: CASSQDNRANTGELFF; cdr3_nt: TGCGCCAGCAGCCAAGATAATAGAGCGAACACCGGGGAGCTGTTTTTT
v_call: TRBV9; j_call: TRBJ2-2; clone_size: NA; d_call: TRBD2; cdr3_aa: CASSAFGLAEDTGELFF; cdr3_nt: TGTGCCAGCAGCGCATTCGGACTAGCGGAGGACACCGGGGAGCTGTTTTTT
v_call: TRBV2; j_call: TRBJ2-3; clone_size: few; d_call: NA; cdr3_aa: CATRDLHEKDTQYF; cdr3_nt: TGTGCCACACGGGACTTACACGAAAAGGATACGCAGTATTTT
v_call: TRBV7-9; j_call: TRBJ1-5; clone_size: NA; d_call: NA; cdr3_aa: CASSLGTLTQPQHF; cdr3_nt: TGTGCCAGCAGCCTCGGGACATTAACTCAGCCCCAGCATTTT
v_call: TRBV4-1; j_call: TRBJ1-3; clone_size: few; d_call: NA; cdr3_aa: CASSRSIQGGENTIYF; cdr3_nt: TGCGCCAGCAGCCGCAGTATCCAGGGTGGTGAAAACACCATATATTTT